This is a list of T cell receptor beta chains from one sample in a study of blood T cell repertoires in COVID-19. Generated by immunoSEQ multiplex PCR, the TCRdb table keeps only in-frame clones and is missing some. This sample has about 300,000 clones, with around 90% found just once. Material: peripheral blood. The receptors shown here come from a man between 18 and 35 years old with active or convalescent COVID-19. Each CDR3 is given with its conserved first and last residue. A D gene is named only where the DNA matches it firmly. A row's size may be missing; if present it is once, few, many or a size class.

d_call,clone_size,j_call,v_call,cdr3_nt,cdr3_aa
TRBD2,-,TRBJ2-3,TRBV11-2,TGTGCCAGCAGAACTAGCGGGGGACCGGATACGCAGTATTTT,CASRTSGGPDTQYF
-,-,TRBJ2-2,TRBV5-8,TGTGCCAGCAGCCCGGGTTACACCGGGGAGCTGTTTTTT,CASSPGYTGELFF
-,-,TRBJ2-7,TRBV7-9,TGTGCCAGCAGCGACCGGGATTTATCCTACGAGCAGTACTTC,CASSDRDLSYEQYF
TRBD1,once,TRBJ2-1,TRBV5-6,TGTGCCAGCAGCCTTGACAGGGTGAATGAGCAGTTCTTC,CASSLDRVNEQFF
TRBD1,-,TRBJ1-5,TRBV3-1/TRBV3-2,TGTGCCAGCAGCCAAGGTACAGGGGAATCGAATCAGCCCCAGCATTTT,CASSQGTGESNQPQHF
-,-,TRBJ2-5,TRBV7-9,TGTGCCAGCAGCTTAGGTCCTAGCCCCTTGGAGACCCAGTACTTC,CASSLGPSPLETQYF
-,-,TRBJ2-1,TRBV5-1,TGCGCCAGCAGCCTTACTCTAAGCTCCTACAATGAGCAGTTCTTC,CASSLTLSSYNEQFF
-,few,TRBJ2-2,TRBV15,TGTGCCACCAGCGACCTTGGGCAGGGTTCCACCGGGGAGCTGTTTTTT,CATSDLGQGSTGELFF
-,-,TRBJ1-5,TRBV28,TGTGCCAGCAGCCCCTCAAGTGGAGGACAGCCCCAGCATTTT,CASSPSSGGQPQHF
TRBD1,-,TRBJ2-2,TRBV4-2,TGTGCCAGCAGCCAATTACAGGGGGCGGACACCGGGGAGCTGTTTTTT,CASSQLQGADTGELFF
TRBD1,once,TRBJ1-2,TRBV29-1,TGCAGCGTTCGCTGGACAGGGGGCGTCTATGGCTACACCTTC,CSVRWTGGVYGYTF
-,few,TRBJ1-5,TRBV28,TGTGCCAGCAGGACTCACAGGGTCCAGCCCCAGCATTTT,CASRTHRVQPQHF
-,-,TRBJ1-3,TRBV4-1,TGCGCCAGCAGCCATCCGCAGGGAGGAGGAAACACCATATATTTT,CASSHPQGGGNTIYF
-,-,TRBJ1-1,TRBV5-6,TGTGCCAGCAGCTTGGAAGGACGGGGGAACACTGAAGCTTTCTTT,CASSLEGRGNTEAFF
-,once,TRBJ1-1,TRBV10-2,TGCGCCAGCAGTGATATACAGGGTATTACTGAAGCTTTCTTT,CASSDIQGITEAFF
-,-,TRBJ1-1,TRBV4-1,TGCGCCAGCAGCCAAGATAGCGGGGTTGCTTTCTTT,CASSQDSGVAFF
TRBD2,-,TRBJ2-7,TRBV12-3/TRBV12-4,TGTGCCGTTCTGACTAGCGGGGACGACGAGCAGTACTTC,CAVLTSGDDEQYF
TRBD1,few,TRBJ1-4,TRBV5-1,TGCGCCAGCAGCTCCGGGACAGTCATCGAAAAACTGTTTTTT,CASSSGTVIEKLFF
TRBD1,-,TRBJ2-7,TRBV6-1,TGTGCCAGCAGTGAGGGACAGCCATCCTACGAGCAGTACTTC,CASSEGQPSYEQYF
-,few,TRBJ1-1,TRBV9,TGTGCCAGCAGCCCCGGTGGGCCGCTAGAAGCTTTCTTT,CASSPGGPLEAFF
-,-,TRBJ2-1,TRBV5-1,TGCGCCAGCAGCTTCCAGGACTCCTACAATGAGCAGTTCTTC,CASSFQDSYNEQFF
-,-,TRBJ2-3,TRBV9,TGTGCCAGCAGCGTCCAGTTGGGCGGGGGCCGTCCAGATACGCAGTATTTT,CASSVQLGGGRPDTQYF
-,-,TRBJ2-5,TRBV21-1,TGTGCCAGCAGCAAAGTCCCTAGCTCCGGGGAGACCCAGTACTTC,CASSKVPSSGETQYF
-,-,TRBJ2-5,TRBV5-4,TGTGCCGGGGGCTGGGAAAATTGGGAGACCCAGTACTTC,CAGGWENWETQYF
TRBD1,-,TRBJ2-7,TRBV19,TGTGCCAGTAGCAGGGACAGGGGGCCCTACGAGCAGTACTTC,CASSRDRGPYEQYF
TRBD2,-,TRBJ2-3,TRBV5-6,TGTGCCAGCAGCTTGCGGGGTAGCGGGGGGGCCGGCACAGATACGCAGTATTTT,CASSLRGSGGAGTDTQYF
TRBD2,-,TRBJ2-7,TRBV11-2,TGTGCCAGCAGCTTAACTGGCGGACTAGCGACCTTAAAGTACGAGCAGTACTTC,CASSLTGGLATLKYEQYF
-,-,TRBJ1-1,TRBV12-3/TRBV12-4,TGTGCCAGCAGCGGGGACACCGGGTATGAAGCTTTCTTT,CASSGDTGYEAFF
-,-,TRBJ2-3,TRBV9,TGTGCCAGCAGCCCCCGAGAGCGGTCAGATACGCAGTATTTT,CASSPRERSDTQYF
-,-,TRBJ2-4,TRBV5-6,TGTGCCAGCAGCCCAGAAAACATTCAGTACTTC,CASSPENIQYF
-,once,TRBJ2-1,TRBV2,TGTGCCAGCAGTACCGCGGCATCCTCCCACTACAATGAGCAGTTCTTC,CASSTAASSHYNEQFF
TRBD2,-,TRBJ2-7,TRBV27,TGTGCCAGCAGTTTATCCATGGGCGGGAGATACGAGCAGTACTTC,CASSLSMGGRYEQYF
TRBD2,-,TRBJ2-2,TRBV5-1,TGCGCCAGTAGCCCCACCGGGACTAGGAACACCGGGGAGCTGTTTTTT,CASSPTGTRNTGELFF
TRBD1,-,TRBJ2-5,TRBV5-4,TGTGCCAGCAGCGGCGCCGGGACAGGGGGTCAAGAGACCCAGTACTTC,CASSGAGTGGQETQYF
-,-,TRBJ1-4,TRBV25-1,TGTGCCAGCCGCCCGGCGGGGTATGAAAAACTGTTTTTT,CASRPAGYEKLFF
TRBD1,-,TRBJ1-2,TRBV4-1,TGCGCCAGCAGCCAACGATTCGACAGGGTCTATGGCTACACCTTC,CASSQRFDRVYGYTF
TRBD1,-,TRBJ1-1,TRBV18,TGTGCCAGCTCACCACCTGAAGACAGGGGGAACACTGAAGCTTTCTTT,CASSPPEDRGNTEAFF
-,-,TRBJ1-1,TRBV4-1,TGCGCCAGCAGCCAAGGTGGCGGGGGAGGCACTGAAGCTTTCTTT,CASSQGGGGGTEAFF
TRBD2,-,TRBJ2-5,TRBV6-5,TGTGCCAGCAGCCCGGGAGGTTGGGAGACCCAGTACTTC,CASSPGGWETQYF
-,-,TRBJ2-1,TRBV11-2,TGTGCCAGCAGCTTAGGGCCTGCCCCGCTTAATGAGCAGTTCTTC,CASSLGPAPLNEQFF
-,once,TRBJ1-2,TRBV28,TGTGCCAGCAGTTCCGATGGCTACACCTTC,CASSSDGYTF
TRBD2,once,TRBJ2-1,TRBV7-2,TGTGCCAGCAGCCCCCCCGGGACTAGGAAAAATGAGCAGTTCTTC,CASSPPGTRKNEQFF
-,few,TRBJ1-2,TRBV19,TGTGCCAGTAGTATCTTTACAGGCATCTATGGCTACACCTTC,CASSIFTGIYGYTF
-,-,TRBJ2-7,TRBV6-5,TGTGCCAGCAGTTTAGCTGGGGAGCAGTACTTC,CASSLAGEQYF
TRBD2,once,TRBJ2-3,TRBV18,TGTGCCAGCTCCGGACTAGCGGGCCCCACAGATACGCAGTATTTT,CASSGLAGPTDTQYF
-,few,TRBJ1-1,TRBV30,TGTGCCTGGGGTCACGCCTTGGACATCAAGGTAGACACTGAAGCTTTCTTT,CAWGHALDIKVDTEAFF
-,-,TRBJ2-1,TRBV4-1,TGCGCCAGCAGCCAAAAACCGGACATCCGATCCTACAATGAGCAGTTCTTC,CASSQKPDIRSYNEQFF
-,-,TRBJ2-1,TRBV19,TGTGCCAGTAGTATAGGTGGGGCCCTCAATGAGCAGTTCTTC,CASSIGGALNEQFF
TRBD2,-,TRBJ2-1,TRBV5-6,TGTGCCAGCAGCTTGCTGCGGGGGGGCCCAGATGAGCAGTTCTTC,CASSLLRGGPDEQFF
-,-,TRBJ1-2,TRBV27,TGTGCCAGCAGACGCCACAGGGATTATGGCTACACCTTC,CASRRHRDYGYTF
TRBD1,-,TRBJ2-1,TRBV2,TGTGCCAGCAGGAGGACAGGGGAGGCCTACAATGAGCAGTTCTTC,CASRRTGEAYNEQFF
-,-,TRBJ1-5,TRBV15,TGTGCCACCAGCACCTTACCCCGCACAGACAATCAGCCCCAGCATTTT,CATSTLPRTDNQPQHF
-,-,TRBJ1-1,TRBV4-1,TGCGCCAGCAGCCCCCCCCTAGACACTGAAGCTTTCTTT,CASSPPLDTEAFF
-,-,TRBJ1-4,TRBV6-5,TGTGCCAGCAGACGCGTCGCTAATGAAAAACTGTTTTTT,CASRRVANEKLFF
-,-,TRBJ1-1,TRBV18,TGTGCCAGCTCAACACGGCGACAGCTTCCGAACACTGAAGCTTTCTTT,CASSTRRQLPNTEAFF
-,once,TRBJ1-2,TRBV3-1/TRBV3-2,TGTGCCAGCAGCCAAGCTCATCGGGGAGGGGACTATGGCTACACCTTC,CASSQAHRGGDYGYTF
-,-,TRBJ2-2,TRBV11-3,TGTGCCAGCAGCTTAGGACTGAACACCGGGGAGCTGTTTTTT,CASSLGLNTGELFF
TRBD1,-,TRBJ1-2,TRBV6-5,TGTGCCAGCAGTTACTCGACAGGGGGCGACCTACTCGGCTACACCTTC,CASSYSTGGDLLGYTF
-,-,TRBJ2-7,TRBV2,TGTGCCAGCTTGGGGCCCCTACGCGAGCAGTACTTC,CASLGPLREQYF